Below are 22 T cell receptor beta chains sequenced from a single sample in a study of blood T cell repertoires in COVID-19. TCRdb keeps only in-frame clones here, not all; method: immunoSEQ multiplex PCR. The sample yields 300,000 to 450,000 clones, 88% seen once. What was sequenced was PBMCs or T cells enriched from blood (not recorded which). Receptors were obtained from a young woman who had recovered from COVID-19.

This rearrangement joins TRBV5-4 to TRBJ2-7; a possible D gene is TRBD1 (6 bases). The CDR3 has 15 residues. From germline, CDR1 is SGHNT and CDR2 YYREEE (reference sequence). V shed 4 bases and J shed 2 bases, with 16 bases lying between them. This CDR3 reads CASSRQAPEPYEQYF. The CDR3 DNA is TGTGCCAGCAGCAGACAGGCTCCGGAACCCTACGAGCAGTACTTC.

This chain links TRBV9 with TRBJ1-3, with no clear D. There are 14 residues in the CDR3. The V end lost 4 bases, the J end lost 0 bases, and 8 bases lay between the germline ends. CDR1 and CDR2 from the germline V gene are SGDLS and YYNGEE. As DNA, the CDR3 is TGTGCCAGCAGCCCGCGGATCTCTGGAAACACCATATATTTT. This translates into CASSPRISGNTIYF.

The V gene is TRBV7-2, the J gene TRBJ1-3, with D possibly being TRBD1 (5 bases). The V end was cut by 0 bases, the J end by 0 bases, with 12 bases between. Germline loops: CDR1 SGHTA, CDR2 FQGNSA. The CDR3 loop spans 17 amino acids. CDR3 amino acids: CASSLAQGPLSGNTIYF. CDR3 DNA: TGTGCCAGCAGCTTAGCGCAGGGCCCCCTCTCTGGAAACACCATATATTTT. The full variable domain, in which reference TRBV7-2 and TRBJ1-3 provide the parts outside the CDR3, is GAGVSQSPSNKVTEKGKDVELRCDPISGHTALYWYRQSLGQGLEFLIYFQGNSAPDKSGLPSDRFSAERTGGSVSTLTIQRTQQEDSAVYLCASSLAQGPLSGNTIYFGEGSWLTVV.

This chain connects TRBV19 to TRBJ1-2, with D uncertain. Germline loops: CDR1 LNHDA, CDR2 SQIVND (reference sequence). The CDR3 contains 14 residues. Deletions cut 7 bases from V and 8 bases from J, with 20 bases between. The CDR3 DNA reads TGTGCCAGTAACCCTCCGATCGAGGGTTTGGGCTACACCTTC. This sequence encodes CASNPPIEGLGYTF.

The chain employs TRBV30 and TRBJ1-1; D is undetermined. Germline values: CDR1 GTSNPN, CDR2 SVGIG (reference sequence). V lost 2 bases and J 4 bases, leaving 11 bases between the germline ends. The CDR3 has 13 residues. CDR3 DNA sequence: TGTGCCTGGAGTCCTAAGTCGGGCACTGAAGCTTTCTTT. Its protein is CAWSPKSGTEAFF.

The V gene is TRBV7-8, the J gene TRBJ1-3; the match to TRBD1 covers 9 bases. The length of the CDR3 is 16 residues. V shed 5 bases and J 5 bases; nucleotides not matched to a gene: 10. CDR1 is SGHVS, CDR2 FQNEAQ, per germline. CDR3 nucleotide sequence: TGTGCCAGCAGCCCAACACAGGGGGCGTTAAGAAACACCATATATTTT. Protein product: CASSPTQGALRNTIYF.

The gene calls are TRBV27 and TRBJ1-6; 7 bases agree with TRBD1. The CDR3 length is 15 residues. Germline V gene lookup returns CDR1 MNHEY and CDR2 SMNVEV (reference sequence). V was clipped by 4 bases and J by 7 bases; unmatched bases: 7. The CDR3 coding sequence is TGTGCCAGCAGTTCTGGACAGGCCCGCAATTCACCCCTCCACTTT. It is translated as CASSSGQARNSPLHF.

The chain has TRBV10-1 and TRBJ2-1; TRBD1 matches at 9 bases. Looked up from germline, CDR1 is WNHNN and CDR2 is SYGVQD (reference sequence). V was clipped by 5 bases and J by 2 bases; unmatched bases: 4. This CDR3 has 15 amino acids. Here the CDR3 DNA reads TGCGCCAGCAGTCAACAGGGGGCCGCCTACAATGAGCAGTTCTTC. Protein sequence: CASSQQGAAYNEQFF.

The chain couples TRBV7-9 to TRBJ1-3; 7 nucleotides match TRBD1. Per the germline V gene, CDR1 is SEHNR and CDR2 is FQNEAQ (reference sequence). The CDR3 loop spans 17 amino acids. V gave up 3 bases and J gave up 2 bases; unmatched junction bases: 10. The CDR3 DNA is TGTGCCAGCAGCTTTACTCGACGAGGGGGCACTGGAAACACCATATATTTT. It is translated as CASSFTRRGGTGNTIYF.

CDR3 amino acids: CASSIAGPYNEQFF. CDR3 DNA sequence: TGTGCCAGCAGCATTGCAGGGCCCTACAATGAGCAGTTCTTC. V and J are TRBV6-2 or TRBV6-3 and TRBJ2-1, with D maybe TRBD1 (5 bases). Germline values: CDR1 MNHEY, CDR2 SVGEGT. V was pared by 6 bases and J by 2 bases, with 11 bases between. The CDR3 consists of 14 residues.

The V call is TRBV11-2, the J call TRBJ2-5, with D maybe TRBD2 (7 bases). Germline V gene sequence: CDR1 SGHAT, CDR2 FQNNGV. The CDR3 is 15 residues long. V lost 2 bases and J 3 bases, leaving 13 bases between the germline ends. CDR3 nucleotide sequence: TGTGCCAGCAGCTTAAGGGGGGGGCCGGAAGAGACCCAGTACTTC. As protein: CASSLRGGPEETQYF. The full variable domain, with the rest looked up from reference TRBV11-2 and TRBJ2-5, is EAGVAQSPRYKIIEKRQSVAFWCNPISGHATLYWYQQILGQGPKLLIQFQNNGVVDDSQLPKDRFSAERLKGVDSTLKIQPAKLEDSAVYLCASSLRGGPEETQYFGPGTRLLVL.

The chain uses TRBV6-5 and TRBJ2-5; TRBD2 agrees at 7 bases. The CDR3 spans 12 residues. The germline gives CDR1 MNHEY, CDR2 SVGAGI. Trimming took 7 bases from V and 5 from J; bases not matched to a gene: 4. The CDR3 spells CASTPGGETQYF. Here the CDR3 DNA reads TGTGCCAGCACTCCCGGGGGGGAGACCCAGTACTTC.

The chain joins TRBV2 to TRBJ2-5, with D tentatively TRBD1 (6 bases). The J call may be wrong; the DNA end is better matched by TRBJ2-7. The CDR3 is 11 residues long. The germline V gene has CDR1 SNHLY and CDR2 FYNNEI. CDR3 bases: TGTGCCAGCCGGACAGTCGTCGAGCAGTACTTC. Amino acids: CASRTVVEQYF.

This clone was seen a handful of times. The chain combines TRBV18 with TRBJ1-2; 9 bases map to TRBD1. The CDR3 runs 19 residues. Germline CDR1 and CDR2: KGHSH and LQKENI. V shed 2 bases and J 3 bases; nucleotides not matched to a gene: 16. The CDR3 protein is CASSPLGQGRGVGYYGYTF. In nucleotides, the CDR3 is TGTGCCAGCTCACCATTGGGACAGGGTAGAGGAGTGGGCTACTATGGCTACACCTTC.

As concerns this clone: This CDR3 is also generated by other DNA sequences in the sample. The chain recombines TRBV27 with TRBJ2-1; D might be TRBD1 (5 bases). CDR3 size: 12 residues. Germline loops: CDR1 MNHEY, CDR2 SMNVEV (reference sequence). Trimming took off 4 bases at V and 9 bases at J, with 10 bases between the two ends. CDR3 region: CASSSGPFEQFF. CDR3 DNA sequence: TGTGCCAGCAGTTCAGGGCCGTTTGAGCAGTTCTTC.

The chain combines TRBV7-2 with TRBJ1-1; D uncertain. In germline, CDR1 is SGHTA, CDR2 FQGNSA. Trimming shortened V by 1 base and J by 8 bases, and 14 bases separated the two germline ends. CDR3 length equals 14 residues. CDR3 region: CASSLGGRQREAFF. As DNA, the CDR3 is TGTGCCAGCAGCTTAGGTGGTCGGCAGCGGGAAGCTTTCTTT.

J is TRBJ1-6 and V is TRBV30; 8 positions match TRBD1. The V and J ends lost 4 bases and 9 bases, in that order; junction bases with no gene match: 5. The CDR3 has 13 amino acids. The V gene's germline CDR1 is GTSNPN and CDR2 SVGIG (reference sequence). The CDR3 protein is CAWTGQGSSPLHF. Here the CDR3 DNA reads TGTGCCTGGACCGGACAGGGTTCTTCACCCCTCCACTTT.

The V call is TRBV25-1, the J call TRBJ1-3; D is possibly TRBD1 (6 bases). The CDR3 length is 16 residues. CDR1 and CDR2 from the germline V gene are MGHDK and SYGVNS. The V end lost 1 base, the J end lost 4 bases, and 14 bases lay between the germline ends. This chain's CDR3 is CASSELRTDFGNTIYF. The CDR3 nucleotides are TGTGCCAGCAGTGAATTAAGGACAGATTTCGGAAACACCATATATTTT.

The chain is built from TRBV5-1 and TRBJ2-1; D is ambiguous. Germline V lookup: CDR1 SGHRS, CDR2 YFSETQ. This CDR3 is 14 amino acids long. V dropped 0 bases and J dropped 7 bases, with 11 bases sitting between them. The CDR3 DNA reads TGCGCCAGCAGCTTGGAACTCCCCGGGAATGAGCAGTTCTTC. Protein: CASSLELPGNEQFF.

The CDR3 nucleotides are TGTGCCAGCAGCTTAGATGAAACGGGAGAGACCCAGTACTTC. Translating gives CASSLDETGETQYF. The chain joins TRBV11-2 to TRBJ2-5; no clear D gene. This CDR3 has 14 amino acids. From germline, CDR1 is SGHAT and CDR2 FQNNGV. Trimming shortened V by 0 bases and J by 4 bases, and 9 bases separated the two germline ends.

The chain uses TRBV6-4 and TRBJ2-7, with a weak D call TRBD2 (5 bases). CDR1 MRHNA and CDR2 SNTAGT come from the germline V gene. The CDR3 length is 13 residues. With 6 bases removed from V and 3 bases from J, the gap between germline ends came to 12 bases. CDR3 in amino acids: CASSPIGSYEQYF. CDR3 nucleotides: TGTGCCAGCAGCCCCATTGGGAGCTACGAGCAGTACTTC.

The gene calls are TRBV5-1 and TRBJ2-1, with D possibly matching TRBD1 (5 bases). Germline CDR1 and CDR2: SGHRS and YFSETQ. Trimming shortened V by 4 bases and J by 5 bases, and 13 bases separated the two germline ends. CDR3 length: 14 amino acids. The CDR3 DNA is TGCGCCAGCAGCGTGGCAGGGCCAAACAATGAGCAGTTCTTC. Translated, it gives CASSVAGPNNEQFF.